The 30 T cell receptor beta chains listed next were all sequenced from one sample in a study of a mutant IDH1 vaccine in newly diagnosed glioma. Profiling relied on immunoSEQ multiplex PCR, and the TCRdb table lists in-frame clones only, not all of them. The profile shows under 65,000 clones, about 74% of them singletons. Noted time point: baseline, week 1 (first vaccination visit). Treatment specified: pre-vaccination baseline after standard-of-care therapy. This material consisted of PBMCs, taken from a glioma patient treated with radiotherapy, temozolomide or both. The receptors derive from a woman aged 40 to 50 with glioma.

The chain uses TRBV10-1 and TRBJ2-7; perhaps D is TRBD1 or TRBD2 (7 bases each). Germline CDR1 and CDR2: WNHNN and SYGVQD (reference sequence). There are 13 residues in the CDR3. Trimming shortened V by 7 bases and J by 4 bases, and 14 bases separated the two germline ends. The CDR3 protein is CASTRGRDYEQYF. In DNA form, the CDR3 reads TGCGCCAGCACCAGGGGGAGGGATTACGAGCAGTACTTC.

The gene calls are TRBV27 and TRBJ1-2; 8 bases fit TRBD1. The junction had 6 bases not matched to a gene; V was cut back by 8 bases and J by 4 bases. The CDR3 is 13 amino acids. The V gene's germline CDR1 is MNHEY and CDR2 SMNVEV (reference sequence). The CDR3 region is CASSGGDIYGYTF. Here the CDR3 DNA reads TGTGCCAGCTCAGGGGGCGACATCTATGGCTACACCTTC.

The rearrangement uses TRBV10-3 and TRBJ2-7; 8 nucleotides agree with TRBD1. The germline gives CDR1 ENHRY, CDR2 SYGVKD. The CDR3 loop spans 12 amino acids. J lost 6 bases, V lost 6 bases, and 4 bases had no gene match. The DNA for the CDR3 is TGTGCCATCAGGCCGACAGGGGTCGAGCAGTACTTC. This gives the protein CAIRPTGVEQYF.

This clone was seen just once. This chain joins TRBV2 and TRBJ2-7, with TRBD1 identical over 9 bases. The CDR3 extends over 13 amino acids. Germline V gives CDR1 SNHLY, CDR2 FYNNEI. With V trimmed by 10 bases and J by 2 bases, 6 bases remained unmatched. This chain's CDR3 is CAIPGQGPYEQYF. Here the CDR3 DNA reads TGTGCCATCCCGGGACAGGGTCCCTACGAGCAGTACTTC.

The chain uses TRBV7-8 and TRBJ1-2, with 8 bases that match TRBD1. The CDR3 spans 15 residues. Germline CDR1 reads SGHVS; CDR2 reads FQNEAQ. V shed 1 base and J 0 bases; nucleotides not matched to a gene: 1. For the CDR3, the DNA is TGTGCCAGCAGCTTAGGACAGGGGTCTAACTATGGCTACACCTTC. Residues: CASSLGQGSNYGYTF. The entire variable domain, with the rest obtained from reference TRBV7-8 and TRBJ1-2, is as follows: GAGVSQSPRYKVAKRGQDVALRCDPISGHVSLFWYQQALGQGPEFLTYFQNEAQLDKSGLPSDRFFAERPEGSVSTLKIQRTQQEDSAVYLCASSLGQGSNYGYTFGSGTRLTVV.

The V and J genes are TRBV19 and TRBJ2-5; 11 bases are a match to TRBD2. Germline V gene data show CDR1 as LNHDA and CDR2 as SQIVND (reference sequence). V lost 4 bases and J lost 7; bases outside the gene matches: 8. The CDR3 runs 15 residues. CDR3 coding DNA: TGTGCCAGTAGTACCCCTACTAGCGGGGGTGGGACCCAGTACTTC. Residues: CASSTPTSGGGTQYF. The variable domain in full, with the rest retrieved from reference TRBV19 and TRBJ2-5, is DGGITQSPKYLFRKEGQNVTLSCEQNLNHDAMYWYRQDPGQGLRLIYYSQIVNDFQKGDIAEGYSVSREKKESFPLTVTSAQKNPTAFYLCASSTPTSGGGTQYFGPGTRLLVL.

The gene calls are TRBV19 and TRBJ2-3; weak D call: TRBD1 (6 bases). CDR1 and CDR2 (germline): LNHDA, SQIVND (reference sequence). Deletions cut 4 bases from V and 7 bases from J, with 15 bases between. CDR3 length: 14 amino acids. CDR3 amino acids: CASSTGQLSNTQYF. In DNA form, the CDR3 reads TGTGCCAGTAGTACTGGACAGCTGTCAAATACGCAGTATTTT.

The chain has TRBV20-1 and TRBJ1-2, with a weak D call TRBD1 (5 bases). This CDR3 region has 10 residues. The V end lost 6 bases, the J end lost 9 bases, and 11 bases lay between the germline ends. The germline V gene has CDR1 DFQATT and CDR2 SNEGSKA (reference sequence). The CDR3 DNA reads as TGCAGTGCCCTCCGGGACCGCTACACCTTC. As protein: CSALRDRYTF.

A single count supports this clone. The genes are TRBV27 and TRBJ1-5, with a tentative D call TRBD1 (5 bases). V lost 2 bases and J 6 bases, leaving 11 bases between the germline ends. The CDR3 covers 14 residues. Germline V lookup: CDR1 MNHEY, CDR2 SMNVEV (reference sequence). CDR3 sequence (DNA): TGTGCCAGCAGTTTACTGAGGGGCGGTCAGCCCCAGCATTTT. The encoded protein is CASSLLRGGQPQHF.

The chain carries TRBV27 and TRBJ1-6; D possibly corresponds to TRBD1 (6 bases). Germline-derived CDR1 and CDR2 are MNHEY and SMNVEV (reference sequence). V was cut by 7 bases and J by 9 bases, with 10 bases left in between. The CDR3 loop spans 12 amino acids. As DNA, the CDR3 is TGTGCCAGCAACTCAGGGGTTTCACCCCTCCACTTT. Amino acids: CASNSGVSPLHF.

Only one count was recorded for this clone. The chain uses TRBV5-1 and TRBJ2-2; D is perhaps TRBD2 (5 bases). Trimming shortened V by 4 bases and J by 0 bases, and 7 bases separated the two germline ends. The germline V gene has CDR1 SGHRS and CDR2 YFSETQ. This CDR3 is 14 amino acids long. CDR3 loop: CASSGLPNTGELFF. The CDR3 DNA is TGCGCCAGCAGCGGACTTCCGAACACCGGGGAGCTGTTTTTT.

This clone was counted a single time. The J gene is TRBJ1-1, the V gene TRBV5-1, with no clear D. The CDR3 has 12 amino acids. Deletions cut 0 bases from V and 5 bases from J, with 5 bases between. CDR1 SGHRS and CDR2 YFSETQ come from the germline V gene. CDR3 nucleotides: TGCGCCAGCAGCTTGGGTGTGACTGAAGCTTTCTTT. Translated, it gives CASSLGVTEAFF.

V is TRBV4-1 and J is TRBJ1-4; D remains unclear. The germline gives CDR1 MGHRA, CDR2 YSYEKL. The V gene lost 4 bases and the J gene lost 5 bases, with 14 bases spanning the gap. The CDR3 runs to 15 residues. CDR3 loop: CASSLAWRSNEKLFF. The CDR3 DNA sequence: TGCGCCAGCAGCCTAGCTTGGAGGTCAAATGAAAAACTGTTTTTT.

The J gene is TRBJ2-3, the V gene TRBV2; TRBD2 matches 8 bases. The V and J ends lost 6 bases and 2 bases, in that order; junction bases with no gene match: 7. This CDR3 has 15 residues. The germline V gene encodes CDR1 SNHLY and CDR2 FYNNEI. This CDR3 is CASSRSGDSTDTQYF. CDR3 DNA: TGTGCCAGCAGCCGTAGCGGGGATTCCACAGATACGCAGTATTTT.

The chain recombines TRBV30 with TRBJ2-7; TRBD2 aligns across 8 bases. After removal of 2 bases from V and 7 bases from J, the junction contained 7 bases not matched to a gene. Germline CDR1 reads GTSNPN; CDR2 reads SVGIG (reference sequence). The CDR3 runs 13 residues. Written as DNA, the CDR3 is TGTGCCTGGAGTCCGGGGGGGGTTCGAGAGCAGTACTTC. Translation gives CAWSPGGVREQYF.

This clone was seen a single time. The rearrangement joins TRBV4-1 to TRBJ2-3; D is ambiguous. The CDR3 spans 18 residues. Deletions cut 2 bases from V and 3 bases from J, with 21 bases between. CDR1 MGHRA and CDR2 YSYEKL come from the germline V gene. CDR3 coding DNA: TGCGCCAGCAGCCAACCCCTCGAGAGTTTCTGGGTGACAGATACGCAGTATTTT. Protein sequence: CASSQPLESFWVTDTQYF.

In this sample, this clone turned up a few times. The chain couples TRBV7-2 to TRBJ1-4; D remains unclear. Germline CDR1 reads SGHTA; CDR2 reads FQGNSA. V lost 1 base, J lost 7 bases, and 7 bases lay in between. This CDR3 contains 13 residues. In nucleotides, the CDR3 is TGTGCCAGCAGCTTAGTCCACAGTGAAAAACTGTTTTTT. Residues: CASSLVHSEKLFF.

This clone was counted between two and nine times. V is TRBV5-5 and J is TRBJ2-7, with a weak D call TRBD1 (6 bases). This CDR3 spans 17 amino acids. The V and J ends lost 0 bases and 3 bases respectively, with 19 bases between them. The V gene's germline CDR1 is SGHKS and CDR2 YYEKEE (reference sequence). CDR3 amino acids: CASSLERVTGSGYEQYF. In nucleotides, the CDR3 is TGTGCCAGCAGCTTGGAAAGGGTCACAGGGTCGGGCTACGAGCAGTACTTC.

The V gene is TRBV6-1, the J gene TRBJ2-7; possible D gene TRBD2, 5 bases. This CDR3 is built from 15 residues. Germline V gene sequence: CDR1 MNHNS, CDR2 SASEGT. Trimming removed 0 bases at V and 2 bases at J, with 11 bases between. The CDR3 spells CASSEAAGVTYEQYF. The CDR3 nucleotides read TGTGCCAGCAGTGAAGCAGCCGGGGTTACCTACGAGCAGTACTTC.

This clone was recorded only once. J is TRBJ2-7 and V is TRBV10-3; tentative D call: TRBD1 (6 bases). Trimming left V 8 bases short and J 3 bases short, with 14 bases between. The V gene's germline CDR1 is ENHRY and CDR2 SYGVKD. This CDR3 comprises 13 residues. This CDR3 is CAIAGADLYEQYF. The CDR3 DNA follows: TGTGCCATCGCAGGGGCCGACCTCTACGAGCAGTACTTC.

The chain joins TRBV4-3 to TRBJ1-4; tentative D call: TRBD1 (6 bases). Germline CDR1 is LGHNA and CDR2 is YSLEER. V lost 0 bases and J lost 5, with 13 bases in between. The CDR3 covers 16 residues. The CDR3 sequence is CASSQEKDRGNEKLFF. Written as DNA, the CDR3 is TGCGCCAGCAGCCAAGAAAAGGATAGGGGGAATGAAAAACTGTTTTTT.

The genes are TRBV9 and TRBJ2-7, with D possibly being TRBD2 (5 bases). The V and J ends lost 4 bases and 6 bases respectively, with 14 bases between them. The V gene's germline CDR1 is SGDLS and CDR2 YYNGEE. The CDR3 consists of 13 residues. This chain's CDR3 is CASSPGLPLEQYF. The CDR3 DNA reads TGTGCCAGCAGCCCAGGACTTCCCCTCGAGCAGTACTTC.

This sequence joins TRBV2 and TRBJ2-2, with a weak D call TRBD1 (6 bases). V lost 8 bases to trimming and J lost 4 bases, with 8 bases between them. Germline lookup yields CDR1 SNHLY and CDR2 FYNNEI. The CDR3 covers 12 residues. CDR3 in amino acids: CASQQGTGELFF. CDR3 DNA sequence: TGTGCCAGCCAACAGGGCACCGGGGAGCTGTTTTTT.

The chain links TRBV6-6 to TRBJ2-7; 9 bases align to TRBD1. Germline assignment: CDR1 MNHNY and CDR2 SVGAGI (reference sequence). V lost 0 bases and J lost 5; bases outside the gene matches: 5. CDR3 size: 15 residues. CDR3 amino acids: CASSYSGDRGDEQYF. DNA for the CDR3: TGTGCCAGCAGTTACTCAGGAGACAGGGGGGACGAGCAGTACTTC.

CDR3 coding DNA: TGTGCCAGCAGCCCATGGGACCGGGACAGGGCGGATGGCTACACCTTC. It codes for CASSPWDRDRADGYTF. The chain recombines TRBV5-6 with TRBJ1-2, with TRBD1 identical over 9 bases. V lost 4 bases and J lost 6; bases outside the gene matches: 13. The germline CDR1 and CDR2 sequences are SGHDT and YYEEEE. This CDR3 region has 16 residues.

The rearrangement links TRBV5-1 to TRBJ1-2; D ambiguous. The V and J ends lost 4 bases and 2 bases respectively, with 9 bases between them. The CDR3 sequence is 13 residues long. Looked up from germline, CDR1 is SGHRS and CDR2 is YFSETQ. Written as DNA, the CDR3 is TGCGCCAGCAGCCTAGTGAAAAACTATGGCTACACCTTC. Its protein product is CASSLVKNYGYTF. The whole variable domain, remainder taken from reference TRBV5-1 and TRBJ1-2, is KAGVTQTPRYLIKTRGQQVTLSCSPISGHRSVSWYQQTPGQGLQFLFEYFSETQRNKGNFPGRFSGRQFSNSRSEMNVSTLELGDSALYLCASSLVKNYGYTFGSGTRLTVV.

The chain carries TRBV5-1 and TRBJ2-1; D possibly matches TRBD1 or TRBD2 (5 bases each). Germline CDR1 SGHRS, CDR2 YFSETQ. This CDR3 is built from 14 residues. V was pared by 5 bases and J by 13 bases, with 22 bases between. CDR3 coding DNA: TGCGCCAGCAGTTCGACCAGAGGTGGGACGGAACAGTTCTTC. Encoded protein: CASSSTRGGTEQFF. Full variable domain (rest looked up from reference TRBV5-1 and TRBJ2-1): KAGVTQTPRYLIKTRGQQVTLSCSPISGHRSVSWYQQTPGQGLQFLFEYFSETQRNKGNFPGRFSGRQFSNSRSEMNVSTLELGDSALYLCASSSTRGGTEQFFGPGTRLTVL.

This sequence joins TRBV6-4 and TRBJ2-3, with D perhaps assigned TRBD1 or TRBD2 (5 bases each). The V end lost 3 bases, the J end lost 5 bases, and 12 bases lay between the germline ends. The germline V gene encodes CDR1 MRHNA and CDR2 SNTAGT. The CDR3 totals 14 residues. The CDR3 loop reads CASSERGDEDTQYF. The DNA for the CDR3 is TGTGCCAGCAGTGAGAGGGGAGACGAAGATACGCAGTATTTT.

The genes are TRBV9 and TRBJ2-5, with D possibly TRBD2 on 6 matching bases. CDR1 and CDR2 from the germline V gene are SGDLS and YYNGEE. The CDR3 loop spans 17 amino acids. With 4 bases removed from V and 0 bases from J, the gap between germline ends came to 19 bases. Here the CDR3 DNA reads TGTGCCAGCAGCACGAGGACCGGACGGGGGTACCAAGAGACCCAGTACTTC. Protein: CASSTRTGRGYQETQYF. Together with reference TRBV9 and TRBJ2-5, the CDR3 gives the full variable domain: DSGVTQTPKHLITATGQRVTLRCSPRSGDLSVYWYQQSLDQGLQFLIQYYNGEERAKGNILERFSAQQFPDLHSELNLSSLELGDSALYFCASSTRTGRGYQETQYFGPGTRLLVL.

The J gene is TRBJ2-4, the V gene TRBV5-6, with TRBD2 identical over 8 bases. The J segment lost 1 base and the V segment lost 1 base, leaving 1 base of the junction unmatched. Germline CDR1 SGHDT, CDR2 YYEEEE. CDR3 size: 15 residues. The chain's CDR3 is CASSLTGGAKNIQYF. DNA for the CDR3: TGTGCCAGCAGCTTGACGGGGGGGGCCAAAAACATTCAGTACTTC.